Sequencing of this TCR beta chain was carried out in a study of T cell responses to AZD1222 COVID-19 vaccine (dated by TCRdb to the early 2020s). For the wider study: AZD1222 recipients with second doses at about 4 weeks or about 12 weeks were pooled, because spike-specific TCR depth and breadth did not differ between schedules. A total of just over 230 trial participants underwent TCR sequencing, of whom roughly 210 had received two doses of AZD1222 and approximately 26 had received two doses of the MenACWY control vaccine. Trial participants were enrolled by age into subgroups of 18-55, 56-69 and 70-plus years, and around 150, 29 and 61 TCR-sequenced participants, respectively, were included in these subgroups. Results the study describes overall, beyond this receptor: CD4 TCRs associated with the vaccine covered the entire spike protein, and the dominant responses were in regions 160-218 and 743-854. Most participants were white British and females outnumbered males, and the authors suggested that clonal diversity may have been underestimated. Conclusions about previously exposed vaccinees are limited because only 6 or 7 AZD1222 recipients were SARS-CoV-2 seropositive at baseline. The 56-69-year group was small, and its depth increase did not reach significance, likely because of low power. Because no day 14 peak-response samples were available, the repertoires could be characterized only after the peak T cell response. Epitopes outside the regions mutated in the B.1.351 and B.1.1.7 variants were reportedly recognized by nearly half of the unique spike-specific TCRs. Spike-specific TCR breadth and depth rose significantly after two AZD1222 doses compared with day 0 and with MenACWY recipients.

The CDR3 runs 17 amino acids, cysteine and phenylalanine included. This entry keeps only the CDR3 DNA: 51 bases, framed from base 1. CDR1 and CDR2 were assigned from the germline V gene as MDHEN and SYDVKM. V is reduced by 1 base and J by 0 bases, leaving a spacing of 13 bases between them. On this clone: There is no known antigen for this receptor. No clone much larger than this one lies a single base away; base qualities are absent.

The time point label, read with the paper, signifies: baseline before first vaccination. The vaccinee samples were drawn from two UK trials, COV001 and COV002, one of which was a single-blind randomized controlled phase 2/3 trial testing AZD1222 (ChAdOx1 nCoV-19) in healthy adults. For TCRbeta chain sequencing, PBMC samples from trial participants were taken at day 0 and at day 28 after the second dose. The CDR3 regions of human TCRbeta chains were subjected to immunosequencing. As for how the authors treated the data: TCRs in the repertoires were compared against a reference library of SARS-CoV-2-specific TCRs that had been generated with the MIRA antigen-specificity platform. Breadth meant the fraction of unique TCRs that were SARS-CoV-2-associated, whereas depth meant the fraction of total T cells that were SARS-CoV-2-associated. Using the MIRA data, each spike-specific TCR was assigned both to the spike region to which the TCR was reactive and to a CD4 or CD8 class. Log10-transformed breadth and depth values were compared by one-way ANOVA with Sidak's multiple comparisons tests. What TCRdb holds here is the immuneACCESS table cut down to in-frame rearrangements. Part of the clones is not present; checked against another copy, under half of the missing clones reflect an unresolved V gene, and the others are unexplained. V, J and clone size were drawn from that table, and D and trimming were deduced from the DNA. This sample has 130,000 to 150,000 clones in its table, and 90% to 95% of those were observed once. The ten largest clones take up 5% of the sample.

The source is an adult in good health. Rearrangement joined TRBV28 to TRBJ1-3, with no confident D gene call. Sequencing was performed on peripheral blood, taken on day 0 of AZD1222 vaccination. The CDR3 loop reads CASSLSMGIHSGNTIYF. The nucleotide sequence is TGTGCCAGCAGTTTATCTATGGGTATCCACTCTGGAAACACCATATATTTT.